This record concerns one T cell receptor beta chain sequence. This sample stems from a study of human T cells and chemical hapten exposure. Time point meaning: pre-sensitization, week 0. Sample treatment: therapeutic diphenylcyclopropenone sensitization with weekly scalp DPC. TCRdb reanalysed the RACE reads using MiXCR and keeps one entry per CDR3 protein. Altogether more than 250,000 distinct CDR3 sequences are present, about 9% being singletons, with the ten largest covering 2.3%. V lost 1 base, J lost 3 bases, and 16 bases lay in between. Germline CDR1 reads LGHDT; CDR2 reads YNNKEL (reference sequence). This CDR3 has 18 amino acids.

The TCR originated in a woman aged 40 to 50 with alopecia areata. Some clones in this sample may be carry-over from other donors' samples. This chain connects TRBV3-1 to TRBJ1-6; maybe TRBD1 (6 bases). The specimen comprised whole blood, sampled in connection with sensitization to the hapten diphenylcyclopropenone (DPC). This CDR3 is CASSQAKTGNLYNSPLHF. The CDR3, as DNA: TGTGCCAGCAGCCAAGCCAAGACAGGCAACCTCTATAATTCACCCCTCCACTTT.